This entry features one TCR beta chain sequence. The antigen remains unidentified. The sample originates from a study of immune evolution from preneoplasia to lung adenocarcinoma. Study findings and constraints: Normal lung had the highest top T cell clone frequencies. Normal lung had highest clonality; later lesions appeared denser, more diverse.

Resections took place in Japan or China from 2014 to 2017. Some clones are missing from TCRdb's copy, which holds only in-frame ones; the method was immunoSEQ multiplex PCR. The table lists roughly 10,000 clones, over 70% of them singletons. The sequenced material came from FFPE minimally invasive lung adenocarcinoma tissue. The TCR was taken from a person aged 55-80 years with lung adenocarcinoma.

Here the CDR3 DNA reads TGCGCCAGCAGGAATTTACCCGGCTTGAACACTGAAGCTTTCTTT. It translates to CASRNLPGLNTEAFF. V and J are TRBV4-1 and TRBJ1-1; D not certain. CDR1 and CDR2 (germline): MGHRA, YSYEKL. The CDR3 runs 15 residues. The V end was cut by 6 bases, the J end by 0 bases, with 14 bases between.